The 13 T cell receptor beta chains listed next were all sequenced from one sample in a study of blood T cells in healthy people across ages. Using a J-beta primer mix together with a sample-barcoded 5' primer, a second PCR was run for about 6 to 11 cycles. MiXCR, run by TCRdb on the 5' RACE reads, gives a single entry per CDR3 protein. The table lists some 780,000 distinct CDR3 sequences, around three fifths of them singletons, with around 25% in the top ten. Sequenced: blood. Receptor source: a man aged 35 to 55 in good health.

The sample holds one count of this clonotype. The chain carries TRBV5-1 and TRBJ2-1; D uncertain. CDR3 length: 13 residues. Trimming cost V 0 bases and J 6 bases, with 7 bases left between them. Germline CDR1 and CDR2: SGHRS and YFSETQ. The CDR3 DNA follows: TGCGCCAGCAGCTTGGCCCCGATCAATGAGCAGTTCTTC. As protein: CASSLAPINEQFF.

V gene TRBV12-3 or TRBV12-4 combines with J gene TRBJ2-7; no definite D call. V was cut by 4 bases and J by 3 bases, with 16 bases left in between. The CDR3 is 15 residues long. The CDR3 DNA sequence: TGTGCCAGCAGTTCCTCAACCCTAAACAACTACGAGCAGTACTTC. Encoded protein: CASSSSTLNNYEQYF.

This clonotype was detected only once. The chain has TRBV12-3 or TRBV12-4 and TRBJ1-5; D unresolved. The CDR3 totals 14 residues. V lost 3 bases and J lost 2, with 8 bases in between. The CDR3 is CASSFGWGNQPQHF. CDR3 nucleotide sequence: TGTGCCAGCAGTTTCGGATGGGGCAATCAGCCCCAGCATTTT.

This clonotype has just a few counts. The chain carries TRBV20-1 and TRBJ2-3, with D hard to call. Germline values: CDR1 DFQATT, CDR2 SNEGSKA (reference sequence). The CDR3 loop spans 13 amino acids. V lost 5 bases and J lost 0, with 9 bases in between. The CDR3 reads CSAVTGSTDTQYF. CDR3 bases: TGCAGTGCTGTGACGGGTAGCACAGATACGCAGTATTTT.

This clonotype came up many times. V usage is TRBV7-2 and J usage is TRBJ1-6, with D perhaps TRBD1 (6 bases). This CDR3 comprises 16 residues. The V end was cut by 4 bases, the J end by 4 bases, with 14 bases between. Germline lookup yields CDR1 SGHTA and CDR2 FQGNSA. This chain's CDR3 is CASSSKRTAYNSPLHF. The CDR3 DNA sequence: TGTGCCAGCAGCTCTAAAAGGACAGCATATAATTCACCCCTCCACTTT.

J is TRBJ2-4 and V is TRBV7-3, with D tentatively TRBD1 (6 bases). The germline V gene encodes CDR1 SGHTA and CDR2 FQGTGA. Trimming took off 5 bases at V and 6 bases at J, with 8 bases between the two ends. The length of the CDR3 is 12 residues. In nucleotides, the CDR3 is TGTGCCAGCAGCGAGGACAGAAACATTCAGTACTTC. Amino acids: CASSEDRNIQYF.

This clonotype has just one count. This chain joins TRBV11-3 and TRBJ1-4; D is possibly TRBD1 (6 bases). Looked up from germline, CDR1 is SGHNT and CDR2 is YENEEA. The CDR3 is 15 amino acids. The germline V and J ends were trimmed by 1 base and 8 bases, with 14 bases remaining between them. This CDR3 is CASSLGQAVGEKLFF. The CDR3 DNA sequence: TGTGCCAGCAGCTTAGGACAGGCCGTCGGAGAAAAACTGTTTTTT.

The chain recombines TRBV7-2 with TRBJ1-1; 7 nucleotides line up with TRBD1. Germline CDR1 and CDR2: SGHTA and FQGNSA. The CDR3 covers 15 residues. With 2 bases clipped from V and 4 bases from J, the junction kept 7 bases outside the gene matches. The CDR3 coding sequence is TGTGCCAGCAGCTTAAGGGGGCAGAGGAGCACTGAAGCTTTCTTT. Translating it yields CASSLRGQRSTEAFF.

The genes are TRBV4-3 and TRBJ2-7, with D perhaps matching TRBD1 (5 bases). This CDR3 is 14 amino acids long. Trimming removed 4 bases at V and 6 bases at J, with 16 bases between. From germline, CDR1 is LGHNA and CDR2 YSLEER. The DNA for the CDR3 is TGCGCCAGCAGCCTGGGCGCCAGGGTGTCCGAGCAGTACTTC. It codes for CASSLGARVSEQYF.

This clonotype has just a few counts. This chain uses TRBV24-1 with TRBJ1-5; D unresolved. The V and J ends lost 3 bases and 0 bases respectively, with 5 bases between them. Per germline, CDR1 KGHDR and CDR2 SFDVKD. The CDR3 extends over 14 amino acids. CDR3 region: CATSDGDSNQPQHF. CDR3 DNA sequence: TGTGCCACCAGTGATGGGGATAGCAATCAGCCCCAGCATTTT.

V gene TRBV9 combines with J gene TRBJ1-6; D is ambiguous. Deletions cut 3 bases from V and 5 bases from J, with 12 bases between. The CDR3 extends over 15 amino acids. Germline V gene data show CDR1 as SGDLS and CDR2 as YYNGEE. The CDR3 sequence is CASSARGSDNSPLHF. The CDR3 DNA is TGTGCCAGCAGCGCCCGGGGATCTGATAATTCACCCCTCCACTTT.

V usage is TRBV7-2 and J usage is TRBJ1-5; unclear D gene. V dropped 2 bases and J dropped 1 base, with 9 bases sitting between them. Germline V CDR1 and CDR2: SGHTA, FQGNSA. The CDR3 totals 15 residues. This CDR3 is CASSLRTTSNQPQHF. The CDR3, as DNA: TGTGCCAGCAGCTTAAGGACGACGAGCAATCAGCCCCAGCATTTT.

The V gene is TRBV6-2 or TRBV6-3, the J gene TRBJ2-2; the match to TRBD2 covers 9 bases. V was pared by 2 bases and J by 3 bases, with 7 bases of the junction left unmatched. The CDR3 consists of 17 residues. Germline V gene data show CDR1 as MNHEY and CDR2 as SVGEGT. CDR3: CASSYLSGGAYTGELFF. The DNA of the CDR3 is TGTGCCAGCAGTTACCTTAGCGGGGGAGCTTACACCGGGGAGCTGTTTTTT.